This T cell receptor (beta chain) is from a study of blood T cell repertoires in COVID-19. The CDR3 loop spans 18 amino acids. Trimming cost V 3 bases and J 4 bases; bases outside gene matches: 11. Germline assignment: CDR1 LGHNA and CDR2 YSLEER. Sequencing was performed with immunoSEQ multiplex PCR; in TCRdb, only in-frame clones are kept and a portion is missing. The repertoire has over 150,000 clones, about four fifths of them found once; the top ten carry about 12%. Sequenced: PBMCs or T cells enriched from blood (not recorded which). The sequence was obtained from a man in his forties who had recovered from COVID-19. J is TRBJ2-5 and V is TRBV4-3, with TRBD2 matching over 13 bases. The CDR3: CASSQILAGGPIGETQYF. CDR3 bases: TGCGCCAGCAGCCAGATACTAGCGGGAGGGCCGATAGGAGAGACCCAGTACTTC.